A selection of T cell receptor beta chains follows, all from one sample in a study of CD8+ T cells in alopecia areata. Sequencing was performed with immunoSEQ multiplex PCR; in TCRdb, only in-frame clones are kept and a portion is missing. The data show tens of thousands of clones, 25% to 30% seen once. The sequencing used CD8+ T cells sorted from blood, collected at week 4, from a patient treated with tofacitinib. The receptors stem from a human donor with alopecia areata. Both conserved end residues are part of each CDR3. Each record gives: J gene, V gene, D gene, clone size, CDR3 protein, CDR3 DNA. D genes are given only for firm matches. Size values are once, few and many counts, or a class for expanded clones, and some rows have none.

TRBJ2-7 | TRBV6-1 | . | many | CASSEFGFPDYEQYF | TGTGCCAGCAGTGAATTCGGGTTCCCTGACTACGAGCAGTACTTC
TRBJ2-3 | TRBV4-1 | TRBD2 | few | CASSPLPGPAGDTDTQYF | TGCGCCAGCAGCCCCCTTCCTGGTCCAGCGGGGGACACAGATACGCAGTATTTT
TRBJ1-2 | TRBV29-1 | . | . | CSDRQGPNYGYTF | TGCAGCGATCGTCAGGGTCCTAACTATGGCTACACCTTC
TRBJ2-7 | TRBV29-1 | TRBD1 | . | CSVPDRESSYEQYF | TGCAGCGTCCCGGACAGGGAGAGCTCCTACGAGCAGTACTTC
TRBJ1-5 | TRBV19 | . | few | CASSMVSAQPQHF | TGTGCCAGTAGTATGGTGAGCGCTCAGCCCCAGCATTTT
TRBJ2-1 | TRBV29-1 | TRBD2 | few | CSVAQTSGRVYNEQFF | TGCAGCGTTGCGCAAACTAGCGGGAGGGTATACAATGAGCAGTTCTTC
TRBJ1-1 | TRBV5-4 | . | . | CASTVGYGTEAFF | TGTGCCAGCACCGTGGGGTACGGAACTGAAGCTTTCTTT
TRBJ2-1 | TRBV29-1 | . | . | CSGVISSYNEQFF | TGCAGCGGGGTAATCTCCTCCTACAATGAGCAGTTCTTC
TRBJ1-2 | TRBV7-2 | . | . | CASSFGPDGGYTF | TGTGCCAGCAGCTTTGGACCCGATGGCGGCTACACCTTC
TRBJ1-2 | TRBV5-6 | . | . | CASSPGRNGGYTF | TGTGCCAGCAGCCCCGGACGAAACGGTGGCTACACCTTC
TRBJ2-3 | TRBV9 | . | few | CASSQDSSGTQYF | TGCGCCAGCAGCCAAGATAGTTCGGGAACGCAGTATTTT
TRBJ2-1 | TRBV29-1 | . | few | CSVWGHEQFF | TGCAGCGTTTGGGGCCATGAGCAGTTCTTC
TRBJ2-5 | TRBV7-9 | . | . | CASSLPRGEETQYF | TGTGCCAGCAGCTTACCCAGGGGCGAAGAGACCCAGTACTTC
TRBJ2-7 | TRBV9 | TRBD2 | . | CASSAAPSSGSYEQYF | TGTGCCAGCAGCGCGGCCCCCTCGAGCGGGAGCTACGAGCAGTACTTC
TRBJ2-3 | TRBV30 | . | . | CAWSVWEGSTDTQYF | TGTGCCTGGAGTGTTTGGGAAGGTAGCACAGATACGCAGTATTTT
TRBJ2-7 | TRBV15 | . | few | CATSKRHYEQYF | TGTGCCACCAGCAAAAGACATTACGAGCAGTACTTC
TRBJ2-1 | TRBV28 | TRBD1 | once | CASSSGQGSSYNEQFF | TGTGCCAGCAGCTCGGGACAGGGGAGCTCCTACAATGAGCAGTTCTTC
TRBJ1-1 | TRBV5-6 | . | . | CASSLQTKNEAFF | TGTGCCAGCAGCTTACAGACTAAGAACGAAGCTTTCTTT
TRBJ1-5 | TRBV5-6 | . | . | CASSLSTGWGQPQHF | TGTGCCAGCAGCTTGAGCACAGGGTGGGGTCAGCCCCAGCATTTT
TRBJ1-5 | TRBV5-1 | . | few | CASSLGQGEQPQHF | TGCGCCAGCAGCTTGGGGCAGGGTGAACAGCCCCAGCATTTT
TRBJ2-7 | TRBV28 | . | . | CASSLAGQREQYF | TGTGCCAGCAGTTTGGCTGGGCAACGGGAGCAGTACTTC
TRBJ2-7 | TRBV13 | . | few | CASSPGLHSYEQYF | TGTGCCAGCAGCCCAGGACTACACTCCTACGAGCAGTACTTC
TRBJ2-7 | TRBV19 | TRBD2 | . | CASSSRGLAGVSYEQYF | TGTGCCAGTAGTTCAAGGGGACTAGCGGGAGTCTCCTACGAGCAGTACTTC
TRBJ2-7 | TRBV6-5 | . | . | CASSTTGSGEQYF | TGTGCCAGCAGTACAACGGGATCCGGCGAGCAGTACTTC
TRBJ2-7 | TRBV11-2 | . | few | CATEGMGEQYF | TGTGCCACCGAGGGGATGGGCGAGCAGTACTTC
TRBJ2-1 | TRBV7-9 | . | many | CASTYDRRDEQFF | TGTGCCAGCACCTACGACAGGCGGGATGAGCAGTTCTTC
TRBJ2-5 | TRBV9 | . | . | CASSVGRDLQETQYF | TGTGCCAGCAGCGTAGGGAGGGACCTCCAAGAGACCCAGTACTTC
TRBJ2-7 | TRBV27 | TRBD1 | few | CASSFGQASYEQYF | TGTGCCAGCAGTTTCGGACAGGCCTCCTACGAGCAGTACTTC
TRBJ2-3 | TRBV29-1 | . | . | CSVDSAGSTDTQYF | TGCAGCGTTGATAGTGCGGGAAGCACAGATACGCAGTATTTT
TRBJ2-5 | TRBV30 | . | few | CAWSVPPSAETQYF | TGTGCCTGGAGTGTACCCCCGTCCGCTGAGACCCAGTACTTC
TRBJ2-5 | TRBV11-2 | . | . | CASSWNIEPGPLSITQYF | TGTGCCAGCAGCTGGAATATAGAACCGGGACCTCTGTCAATAACCCAGTACTTC
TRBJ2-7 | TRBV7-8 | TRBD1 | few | CASSRGTGNYEQYF | TGTGCCAGCAGCCGAGGGACAGGCAACTACGAGCAGTACTTC
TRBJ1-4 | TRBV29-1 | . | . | CSVTTREKLFF | TGCAGCGTTACGACAAGGGAAAAACTGTTTTTT
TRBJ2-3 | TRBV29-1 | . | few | CSVAQSKDTQYF | TGCAGCGTCGCCCAGAGCAAGGATACGCAGTATTTT
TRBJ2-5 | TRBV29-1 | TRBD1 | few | CSVLNIGTGLTSPGTQYF | TGCAGCGTCCTCAATATAGGGACAGGATTAACTTCCCCCGGGACCCAGTACTTC
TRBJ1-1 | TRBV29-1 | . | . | CSVGTHGTEAFF | TGCAGCGTTGGGACTCACGGCACTGAAGCTTTCTTT
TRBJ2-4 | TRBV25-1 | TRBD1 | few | CASSEWRDRENIQYF | TGTGCCAGCAGTGAATGGAGGGACAGGGAAAACATTCAGTACTTC
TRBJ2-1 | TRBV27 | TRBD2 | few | CASSLSGRVNEQFF | TGTGCCAGCAGTCTAAGCGGGAGGGTGAATGAGCAGTTCTTC
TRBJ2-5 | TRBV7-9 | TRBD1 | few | CASSPRDRGLKTQYF | TGTGCCAGCAGCCCCCGGGACAGGGGGCTGAAGACCCAGTACTTC
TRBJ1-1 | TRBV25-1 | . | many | CASSVISGSEAFF | TGTGCCAGCAGTGTTATTTCGGGGTCTGAAGCTTTCTTT
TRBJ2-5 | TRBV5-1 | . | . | CASSLEGSGETQYF | TGCGCCAGCAGCTTGGAGGGGAGTGGAGAGACCCAGTACTTC